These 17 T cell receptor beta chains share one sample of origin, sequenced in a study of cytomegalovirus exposure and HLA in healthy donors. Researchers ran the PCR with 60 Vbeta and 13 Jbeta primers. The table came from immunoSEQ multiplex PCR; TCRdb's copy has only in-frame clones and leaves some out. The table lists 99,000 or so clones, around 80% of them singletons, with under 2% in the top ten. The sequenced sample consisted of PBMCs. All receptors derive from a woman in her thirties or forties in good health and CMV-seronegative.

J is TRBJ1-4 and V is TRBV7-9; D might be TRBD1 (6 bases). The CDR3 length is 15 residues. V gave up 8 bases and J gave up 7 bases, with 20 bases separating them. Germline V gene lookup returns CDR1 SEHNR and CDR2 FQNEAQ (reference sequence). In DNA, the CDR3 is TGTGCCAGCCGAGAAATTGGGGGCATTGGTGAAAAACTGTTTTTT. Its translation: CASREIGGIGEKLFF. Filled out from reference TRBV7-9 and TRBJ1-4, the complete variable domain reads DTGVSQNPRHKITKRGQNVTFRCDPISEHNRLYWYRQTLGQGPEFLTYFQNEAQLEKSRLLSDRFSAERPKGSFSTLEIQRTEQGDSAMYLCASREIGGIGEKLFFGSGTQLSVL.

This chain connects TRBV7-2 to TRBJ1-1; possible D gene TRBD1, 6 bases. The CDR3 contains 16 residues. V gave up 4 bases and J gave up 2 bases, with 17 bases separating them. CDR1 is SGHTA, CDR2 FQGNSA, per germline. Here the CDR3 reads CASSWPARGTNTEAFF. The DNA of the CDR3 is TGTGCCAGCAGCTGGCCGGCCCGAGGGACAAACACTGAAGCTTTCTTT.

The V call is TRBV27, the J call TRBJ2-5, with 8 bases lining up with TRBD2. CDR3 length equals 15 residues. After removal of 7 bases from V and 2 bases from J, the junction contained 9 bases not matched to a gene. Germline V gene data show CDR1 as MNHEY and CDR2 as SMNVEV (reference sequence). The CDR3 protein is CASKAGLVDQETQYF. CDR3 nucleotides: TGTGCCAGCAAGGCGGGACTAGTCGATCAAGAGACCCAGTACTTC.

V and J are TRBV19 and TRBJ2-2; perhaps TRBD1 as D (5 bases). Trimming took 7 bases from V and 2 from J, leaving 14 bases between them. This CDR3 has 15 residues. Germline V gene data show CDR1 as LNHDA and CDR2 as SQIVND (reference sequence). The chain's CDR3 is CASKQPGQNTGELFF. In DNA, the CDR3 is TGTGCCAGTAAACAACCAGGACAAAACACCGGGGAGCTGTTTTTT.

This sequence joins TRBV6-1 and TRBJ2-7; 9 positions agree with TRBD1. The V gene end was trimmed by 6 bases and the J gene end by 2 bases; junction bases not matched to a gene: 5. Germline-derived CDR1 and CDR2 are MNHNS and SASEGT. This CDR3 has 14 amino acids. CDR3 DNA: TGTGCCAGCAGCAGGACAGGGGTCGCCTACGAGCAGTACTTC. Protein: CASSRTGVAYEQYF.

The chain couples TRBV29-1 to TRBJ2-7; TRBD1 aligns across 8 bases. Trimming took 7 bases from V and 3 from J; bases not matched to a gene: 2. Germline CDR1 reads SQVTM; CDR2 reads ANQGSEA. The CDR3 totals 11 residues. This CDR3 reads CSAGQGYEQYF. DNA of the CDR3: TGCAGCGCCGGACAGGGCTACGAGCAGTACTTC.

The chain links TRBV11-2 to TRBJ2-3; 16 bases match TRBD2. The CDR3 has 17 residues. Germline CDR1 SGHAT, CDR2 FQNNGV. With 5 bases clipped from V and 6 bases from J, the junction kept 8 bases outside the gene matches. The CDR3: CASSLGLAGGPGDTQYF. As DNA, the CDR3 is TGTGCCAGCAGCCTGGGACTAGCGGGAGGGCCGGGGGATACGCAGTATTTT.

V is TRBV28 and J is TRBJ2-7; perhaps TRBD1 as D (5 bases). Germline CDR1 reads MDHEN; CDR2 reads SYDVKM. V was trimmed by 3 bases and J by 0 bases, leaving 9 bases between them. This CDR3 is built from 14 residues. CDR3 in DNA: TGTGCCAGCAGTTTTGGGCAGGGCTCCTACGAGCAGTACTTC. It codes for CASSFGQGSYEQYF. The whole variable domain, remainder taken from reference TRBV28 and TRBJ2-7, is DVKVTQSSRYLVKRTGEKVFLECVQDMDHENMFWYRQDPGLGLRLIYFSYDVKMKEKGDIPEGYSVSREKKERFSLILESASTNQTSMYLCASSFGQGSYEQYFGPGTRLTVT.

This clone was seen ten or more times. The chain carries TRBV6-5 and TRBJ2-2; possible D gene TRBD1, 5 bases. The V end lost 11 bases, the J end lost 7 bases, and 11 bases lay between the germline ends. CDR3 length equals 11 residues. Germline V gene sequence: CDR1 MNHEY, CDR2 SVGAGI. CDR3 coding DNA: TGTGCCGTGGAAGGGGTCGGGGAGCTGTTTTTT. Translated, it gives CAVEGVGELFF.

CDR3 protein: CASRGGTNTEAFF. Here the CDR3 DNA reads TGCGCCAGCAGGGGGGGAACCAACACTGAAGCTTTCTTT. The chain combines TRBV5-1 with TRBJ1-1; D is perhaps TRBD1 (5 bases). There are 13 residues in the CDR3. V dropped 5 bases and J dropped 2 bases, with 10 bases sitting between them. CDR1 and CDR2 (germline): SGHRS, YFSETQ.

This clone has more than one count but fewer than ten. The chain is built from TRBV18 and TRBJ2-2; D perhaps matches TRBD1 (6 bases). V was shortened by 6 bases and J by 5 bases, with 19 bases between the two germline ends. The CDR3 has 16 residues. CDR1 and CDR2 from the germline V gene are KGHSH and LQKENI. The CDR3 loop is CASSQQGTFGTGELFF. The CDR3 coding sequence is TGTGCCAGCTCGCAACAGGGAACCTTTGGGACCGGGGAGCTGTTTTTT.

This rearrangement joins TRBV28 to TRBJ2-3, with D perhaps TRBD2 (6 bases). Per germline, CDR1 MDHEN and CDR2 SYDVKM. This CDR3 has 16 residues. V lost 6 bases and J lost 5, with 21 bases in between. The DNA for the CDR3 is TGTGCCAGCAGCACTAATTCAGCGGGCGGAGGAGATACGCAGTATTTT. Amino acids: CASSTNSAGGGDTQYF.

The table lists this clone with a count of one. The rearrangement uses TRBV7-3 and TRBJ1-1, with 7 bases that match TRBD1. Germline V lookup: CDR1 SGHTA, CDR2 FQGTGA. The CDR3 sequence is 17 residues long. With V trimmed by 2 bases and J by 0 bases, 9 bases remained unmatched. CDR3 nucleotides: TGTGCCAGCAGCTTAGCTCCGGGACAGTCCATGAACACTGAAGCTTTCTTT. It specifies CASSLAPGQSMNTEAFF.

This clone turned up a few times. CDR3 sequence (DNA): TGTGCCAGCAGAAACAGGGTGGAAGGTGGAAACACCATATATTTT. It encodes CASRNRVEGGNTIYF. The rearrangement uses TRBV6-5 and TRBJ1-3; a weak D match, TRBD1 (6 bases). The germline V gene encodes CDR1 MNHEY and CDR2 SVGAGI. V was trimmed by 6 bases and J by 3 bases, leaving 15 bases between them. The CDR3 totals 15 residues.

This clone was picked up one time. The chain has TRBV10-3 and TRBJ2-7, with D possibly TRBD1 on 7 matching bases. The V gene's germline CDR1 is ENHRY and CDR2 SYGVKD. Trimming left V 6 bases short and J 7 bases short, with 13 bases between. This CDR3 region has 12 residues. CDR3 coding DNA: TGTGCCATCAGAGAGCAGGGGGGTGAGCAGTACTTC. Translating gives CAIREQGGEQYF.

The chain links TRBV19 to TRBJ2-1; TRBD2 matches at 7 bases. Trimming at V came to 4 bases and at J to 5 bases, leaving 8 bases not matched to a gene. Germline CDR1 reads LNHDA; CDR2 reads SQIVND (reference sequence). The CDR3 extends over 15 amino acids. The CDR3 here is CASSTPGGADNEQFF. The CDR3 DNA is TGTGCCAGTAGTACTCCGGGAGGCGCAGACAATGAGCAGTTCTTC.

The CDR3 protein is CASSKAPGSYEQYF. CDR3 nucleotide sequence: TGTGCCAGCAGCAAAGCGCCGGGGAGCTACGAGCAGTACTTC. The chain is built from TRBV7-2 and TRBJ2-7; D is possibly TRBD2 (5 bases). CDR1 SGHTA and CDR2 FQGNSA come from the germline V gene. V was cut by 5 bases and J by 3 bases, with 14 bases left in between. This CDR3 is built from 14 residues.